This entry lists 24 T cell receptor beta chains sequenced from one sample in a study of blood T cell repertoires in COVID-19. The method was immunoSEQ multiplex PCR; TCRdb's version includes in-frame clones alone and lacks a portion of them. Here the sample spans 300,000 to 350,000 clones, 80% to 90% being singletons. Sequencing input: PBMCs or T cells enriched from blood (not recorded which). The source is a woman under 30 who had recovered from COVID-19.

This clone was detected once. The J gene is TRBJ1-1, the V gene TRBV6-2 or TRBV6-3; D not certain. Deletions cut 0 bases from V and 5 bases from J, with 7 bases between. CDR1 is MNHEY and CDR2 is SVGEGT in the germline V gene. This CDR3 has 13 amino acids. DNA of the CDR3: TGTGCCAGCAGTTACTCGAGGCAGACTGAAGCTTTCTTT. This translates into CASSYSRQTEAFF.

The rearrangement joins TRBV7-9 to TRBJ1-2; 7 bases are shared with TRBD1. Germline assignment: CDR1 SEHNR and CDR2 FQNEAQ (reference sequence). Germline trimming cut 11 bases from V and 6 bases from J; bases unmatched to any gene: 12. The CDR3 spans 13 residues. CDR3: CAGRITGDHGYTF. The CDR3 DNA follows: TGTGCCGGAAGGATAACAGGGGACCATGGCTACACCTTC.

The rearrangement links TRBV28 to TRBJ2-1, with 9 nucleotides matching TRBD2. Germline values: CDR1 MDHEN, CDR2 SYDVKM. V was clipped by 6 bases and J by 8 bases; unmatched bases: 11. This CDR3 region has 15 residues. DNA for the CDR3: TGTGCCAGCAGCTCCGGGACTAGCTTGGGGTATGAGCAGTTCTTC. Its protein product is CASSSGTSLGYEQFF.

V usage is TRBV5-8 and J usage is TRBJ1-1; unclear D gene. The CDR3 is 13 amino acids. Germline V gene data show CDR1 as SGHTS and CDR2 as YDEGEE. Deletions cut 0 bases from V and 3 bases from J, with 6 bases between. CDR3 nucleotides: TGTGCCAGCAGCTTGGTTGCGGACACTGAAGCTTTCTTT. Translating it yields CASSLVADTEAFF.

This clone was seen more than once but under ten times. The rearrangement uses TRBV7-8 and TRBJ2-7; TRBD2 matches at 10 bases. The CDR3 runs 16 residues. V trimming: 3 bases; J trimming: 2 bases; junction bases outside the gene matches: 7. Germline CDR1 reads SGHVS; CDR2 reads FQNEAQ. The CDR3 protein is CASSFLAGVLAYEQYF. In DNA form, the CDR3 reads TGTGCCAGCAGCTTTCTAGCGGGAGTGCTCGCCTACGAGCAGTACTTC.

In its sample, this clone was seen once. The rearrangement uses TRBV2 and TRBJ1-1; D call uncertain. Germline V CDR1 and CDR2: SNHLY, FYNNEI. V lost 6 bases and J lost 11, with 19 bases in between. The length of the CDR3 is 13 residues. The CDR3 sequence is CASRPEIGLFAFF. The CDR3 DNA sequence: TGTGCCAGCAGACCCGAGATCGGACTCTTTGCTTTCTTT.

The chain employs TRBV4-2 and TRBJ2-3; 8 bases map to TRBD2. CDR1 LGHNA and CDR2 YNFKEQ come from the germline V gene. The V and J ends lost 8 bases and 2 bases, in that order; junction bases with no gene match: 9. The CDR3 loop spans 15 amino acids. The CDR3 DNA reads TGTGCCAGCGCTTCCGGGGGGGGTACCACAGATACGCAGTATTTT. Protein: CASASGGGTTDTQYF.

In DNA, the CDR3 is TGTGCCAGGGGGGACTTCTCTGGAAACACCATATATTTT. This encodes CARGDFSGNTIYF. The chain employs TRBV2 and TRBJ1-3; D possibly corresponds to TRBD1 (5 bases). This CDR3 has 13 amino acids. The V end lost 9 bases, the J end lost 0 bases, and 9 bases lay between the germline ends. The germline V gene has CDR1 SNHLY and CDR2 FYNNEI. Full variable domain (remainder filled in from reference TRBV2 and TRBJ1-3): EPEVTQTPSHQVTQMGQEVILRCVPISNHLYFYWYRQILGQKVEFLVSFYNNEISEKSEIFDDQFSVERPDGSNFTLKIRSTKLEDSAMYFCARGDFSGNTIYFGEGSWLTVV.

The genes are TRBV19 and TRBJ2-2, with a weak D call TRBD1 (6 bases). The germline V and J ends were trimmed by 9 bases and 2 bases, with 16 bases remaining between them. The CDR3 loop spans 15 amino acids. Germline loops: CDR1 LNHDA, CDR2 SQIVND (reference sequence). As DNA, the CDR3 is TGTGCCAGCCGGTCGACAGGAGATAACACCGGGGAGCTGTTTTTT. Translating it yields CASRSTGDNTGELFF.

J is TRBJ2-2 and V is TRBV9, with 7 nucleotides matching TRBD1. Germline CDR1 reads SGDLS; CDR2 reads YYNGEE. J gave up 6 bases and V 4 bases, and 12 bases lay outside the gene matches. The CDR3 length is 16 residues. CDR3 sequence: CASSPQGDQRAGELFF. CDR3 nucleotides: TGTGCCAGCAGCCCCCAGGGGGACCAACGGGCCGGGGAGCTGTTTTTT.

The chain links TRBV5-6 to TRBJ1-2; TRBD1 matches at 10 bases. The germline V gene encodes CDR1 SGHDT and CDR2 YYEEEE. V was clipped by 5 bases and J by 6 bases; unmatched bases: 7. The CDR3 has 14 amino acids. The CDR3: CASRKPGTGDGYTF. The CDR3 bases are TGTGCCAGCAGGAAACCCGGGACAGGGGATGGCTACACCTTC. Combining the CDR3 with reference TRBV5-6 and TRBJ1-2 gives the whole variable domain DAGVTQSPTHLIKTRGQQVTLRCSPKSGHDTVSWYQQALGQGPQFIFQYYEEEERQRGNFPDRFSGHQFPNYSSELNVNALLLGDSALYLCASRKPGTGDGYTFGSGTRLTVV.

This clone was observed a single time. The chain has TRBV5-4 and TRBJ2-1; the match to TRBD1 covers 8 bases. Germline V lookup: CDR1 SGHNT, CDR2 YYREEE (reference sequence). With 0 bases clipped from V and 9 bases from J, the junction kept 14 bases outside the gene matches. This CDR3 is 17 amino acids long. For the CDR3, the DNA is TGTGCCAGCAGCTTGGATGGACAGGGTATAATGGGAGGTGAGCAGTTCTTC. Amino acids: CASSLDGQGIMGGEQFF.

V gene TRBV10-3 combines with J gene TRBJ2-1; 12 positions agree with TRBD2. The CDR3 is made up of 15 amino acids. The V and J ends lost 6 bases and 4 bases, in that order; junction bases with no gene match: 4. CDR1 and CDR2 (germline): ENHRY, SYGVKD. DNA of the CDR3: TGTGCCATCAGGACACTAGCGGGGGGTTACAATGAGCAGTTCTTC. This gives the protein CAIRTLAGGYNEQFF.

The rearrangement links TRBV7-6 to TRBJ2-1; tentative D call: TRBD1 (6 bases). CDR1 is SGHVS and CDR2 is FNYEAQ in the germline V gene. Trimming left V 1 base short and J 6 bases short, with 10 bases between. The CDR3 spans 14 residues. The CDR3 nucleotides are TGTGCCAGCAGCTTAGTAAACAGGGCCAATGAGCAGTTCTTC. Translated, it gives CASSLVNRANEQFF.

The genes are TRBV7-2 and TRBJ2-2; 10 positions agree with TRBD2. Trimming at V came to 1 base and at J to 5 bases, leaving 1 base not matched to a gene. Germline-derived CDR1 and CDR2 are SGHTA and FQGNSA. CDR3 length equals 15 residues. The CDR3, as DNA: TGTGCCAGCAGCTTAGAGACTAGCGGGACCGGGGAGCTGTTTTTT. Translation: CASSLETSGTGELFF.

V and J are TRBV2 and TRBJ2-5; 10 nucleotides align to TRBD1. The CDR3 is made up of 15 amino acids. From germline, CDR1 is SNHLY and CDR2 FYNNEI. V dropped 10 bases and J dropped 0; count of bases not matched to a gene: 8. The CDR3 nucleotides read TGTGCCATTACTACCGGGACAGGGGACCAAGAGACCCAGTACTTC. Amino acid sequence: CAITTGTGDQETQYF.

V is TRBV4-3 and J is TRBJ1-2; tentatively, D is TRBD1 (6 bases). From germline, CDR1 is LGHNA and CDR2 YSLEER. The V end was cut by 1 base, the J end by 9 bases, with 21 bases between. This CDR3 has 16 residues. CDR3 protein: CASSQVGGGHLTSYTF. The CDR3, as DNA: TGCGCCAGCAGCCAAGTAGGCGGGGGGCATCTCACGAGCTACACCTTC.

This chain joins TRBV5-4 and TRBJ2-7; 8 positions agree with TRBD2. CDR1 and CDR2 from the germline V gene are SGHNT and YYREEE (reference sequence). The CDR3 loop spans 14 amino acids. V was clipped by 0 bases and J by 3 bases; unmatched bases: 2. The CDR3 DNA is TGTGCCAGCAGCTTGGGAGCGGGAGTCTACGAGCAGTACTTC. This codes for CASSLGAGVYEQYF.

This clone showed up just once. The chain has TRBV5-1 and TRBJ2-3, with TRBD2 matching over 9 bases. The CDR3 runs 18 residues. The J segment lost 1 base and the V segment lost 0 bases, leaving 9 bases of the junction unmatched. CDR1 SGHRS and CDR2 YFSETQ come from the germline V gene. CDR3 DNA: TGCGCCAGCAGCTTGGCCCCTAGTAGCGGGAGACGCACAGATACGCAGTATTTT. Translating gives CASSLAPSSGRRTDTQYF.

The J gene is TRBJ1-5, the V gene TRBV5-1, with a tentative D call TRBD1 (5 bases). The V and J ends lost 0 bases and 9 bases respectively, with 28 bases between them. The CDR3 length is 19 residues. Germline V gene lookup returns CDR1 SGHRS and CDR2 YFSETQ. CDR3 coding DNA: TGCGCCAGCAGCTTGGAAAAGAACGCGGGACGCCTACCGAACGGGCCCCAGCATTTT. Translated: CASSLEKNAGRLPNGPQHF.

CDR3: CASSLGLTGAPNYGYTF. The DNA for the CDR3 is TGCGCCAGCAGCTTGGGCCTGACAGGGGCCCCTAACTATGGCTACACCTTC. The chain combines TRBV5-1 with TRBJ1-2, with TRBD1 matching over 8 bases. Germline trimming cut 0 bases from V and 0 bases from J; bases unmatched to any gene: 7. The CDR3 sequence is 17 residues long. CDR1 is SGHRS and CDR2 is YFSETQ in the germline V gene.

Only a few counts were recorded for this clone. The rearrangement uses TRBV5-1 and TRBJ2-5, with D perhaps TRBD2 (6 bases). CDR1 and CDR2 from the germline V gene are SGHRS and YFSETQ. The germline V and J ends were trimmed by 7 bases and 1 base, with 14 bases remaining between them. This CDR3 contains 14 residues. CDR3 sequence: CASSRDLPQETQYF. CDR3 sequence (DNA): TGCGCCAGCTCCCGGGACTTACCCCAAGAGACCCAGTACTTC.

The chain couples TRBV7-9 to TRBJ1-1; D gene unclear. The CDR3 extends over 11 amino acids. CDR1 and CDR2 from the germline V gene are SEHNR and FQNEAQ (reference sequence). V shed 6 bases and J shed 2 bases, with 4 bases lying between them. The CDR3 DNA follows: TGTGCCAGCAGACAAAACACTGAAGCTTTCTTT. This translates into CASRQNTEAFF.

The J gene is TRBJ1-5, the V gene TRBV28; 8 positions match TRBD1. Unmatched junction bases numbered 8, after V lost 8 bases and J lost 5 bases. This CDR3 region has 14 residues. Germline V lookup: CDR1 MDHEN, CDR2 SYDVKM. CDR3 region: CASLPGGADQPQHF. CDR3 sequence (DNA): TGTGCCAGCCTTCCAGGGGGCGCAGATCAGCCCCAGCATTTT.